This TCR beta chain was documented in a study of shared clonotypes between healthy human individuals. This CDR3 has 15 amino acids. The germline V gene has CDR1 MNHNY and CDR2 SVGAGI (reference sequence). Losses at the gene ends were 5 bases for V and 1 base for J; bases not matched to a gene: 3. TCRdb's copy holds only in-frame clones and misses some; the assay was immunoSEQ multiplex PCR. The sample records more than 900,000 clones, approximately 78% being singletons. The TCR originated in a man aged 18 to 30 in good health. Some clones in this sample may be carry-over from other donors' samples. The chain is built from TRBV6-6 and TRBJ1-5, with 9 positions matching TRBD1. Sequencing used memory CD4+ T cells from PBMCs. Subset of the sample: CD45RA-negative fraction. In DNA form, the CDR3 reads TGTGCCAGCAGTCCCGGGACAGGGAGCAATCAGCCCCAGCATTTT. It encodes CASSPGTGSNQPQHF.